This T cell receptor (beta chain) comes out of a study of blood T cell repertoires in COVID-19 (dated by TCRdb to the early 2020s). In terms of the full investigation: Samples covering the acute and convalescent phases of COVID-19 were provided by collaborators in the United States, Italy and Spain. The samples were drawn from two sources: the first 160 participants of the ongoing ImmuneRACE study, and approximately 1,300 subjects contributed by 6 global collaborators. Sample metadata almost always included a de-identified subject ID, COVID-19 status, age in years and sex. The repertoires were released in a freely available public database intended as a resource for research on the immune response to SARS-CoV-2. The dataset comprised deeply sampled blood TCRbeta repertoires from subjects exposed to, actively infected with, or recovered from COVID-19. HLA class I and class II types, where available, came from metadata supplied by the sample provider rather than from assay-based typing. The material from the prospective study consisted of cDNA or gDNA derived from T cells, B-cell-depleted T cells, or PBMCs. What the work shows at the level of the full study, not this receptor alone: Clinical and demographic metadata were provided uncurated, with the amount varying by source and participant.

Trimming takes 2 bases from V and 8 bases from J, and the germline ends sit 7 bases apart. Inclusive of the bounding cysteine and phenylalanine, the CDR3 is 11 residues long. The entry retains the CDR3 DNA only, 33 bases that are in frame from base 1. Reading the germline V gene gives CDR1 SGHRS and CDR2 YFSETQ. In the prospective study, participants were about 18 to 89 years old, resided in 24 geographic areas of the United States, and were enrolled through a virtual design. Cohort assignment in the prospective study relied on participant-reported clinical history from a screening survey and a study questionnaire. A participant counted as exposed if, within 2 weeks of entering the study, that participant had been in contact with someone who had a PCR-confirmed or clinician-diagnosed COVID-19 case. In the prospective study, whole blood, serum and a nasopharyngeal or oropharyngeal swab were collected from each participant by mobile phlebotomists. Over a 2-month period, participants in the prospective study had the option of providing additional blood draws and questionnaires. Before DNA extraction, prospective study blood samples were shipped either frozen or at room temperature.

This clone came up a few times. The antigen it recognizes is unknown. Per-nucleotide qualities are absent, and no much larger clonotype sits a single base away. TCRbeta CDR3 regions were amplified from genomic DNA using the immunoSEQ Assay, a bias-controlled multiplex PCR. The authors processed their data as follows. Within the assay, amplification of reference gene primers was used to estimate how many nucleated cells each sample contained. To quantify the absolute abundance of each unique TCRbeta CDR3 rearrangement, sequence reads were collapsed and filtered. For each sample, productive Simpson clonality was calculated by taking the square root of Simpson's diversity index across productive rearrangements. TCRdb's version of the immuneACCESS table is confined to in-frame rearrangements and falls short of the full clone set. An unresolved V gene accounts for under half of the shortfall where checked; the remainder is of unknown origin. D and trimming come from the DNA, and the V and J calls and clone size come from that table. This sample comprises 350,000 to 450,000 clones, 90% to 95% of them detected only once. The ten largest account for about 0.86% of the sample.

This receptor was obtained from a woman aged 40 to 50 who had been exposed to COVID-19. The sequenced sample was PBMCs or T cells enriched from blood (not recorded which). The rearrangement joined TRBV5-1 to TRBJ1-1; a confident D gene designation cannot be given. Read as DNA, the sequence is TGCGCCAGCAGCTTTCGGAGCGAAGCTTTCTTT. It translates as CASSFRSEAFF.